The rows below give T cell receptor beta chains drawn from one sample of a study of beta chain features in type 1 diabetes. Produced via immunoSEQ multiplex PCR; TCRdb's table is partial and in-frame only. The table includes about 190,000 clones, 7.8% detected once. Sample: central memory CD4+ T cells from blood. The receptors originated from a woman aged 40 to 49 with type 1 diabetes. CDR3s include the opening cysteine and the closing phenylalanine or tryptophan. The D gene is left open where the match is weak. Some rows have no size entry. The others give once, few or many, or a class for an expanded clone.

j_call: TRBJ2-7; v_call: TRBV7-9; clone_size: many; d_call: TRBD2; cdr3_aa: CASSLDGRASEQYF; cdr3_nt: TGTGCCAGCAGCCTCGACGGGAGGGCCAGTGAGCAGTACTTC
j_call: TRBJ1-5; v_call: TRBV7-2; clone_size: few; d_call: NA; cdr3_aa: CASSLMGPQGGQPQHF; cdr3_nt: TGTGCCAGCAGCTTAATGGGTCCCCAGGGAGGTCAGCCCCAGCATTTT
j_call: TRBJ2-5; v_call: TRBV11-3; clone_size: few; d_call: NA; cdr3_aa: CASSLNAGAETQYF; cdr3_nt: TGTGCCAGCAGCTTAAACGCAGGGGCCGAGACCCAGTACTTC
j_call: TRBJ1-2; v_call: TRBV2; clone_size: NA; d_call: TRBD1; cdr3_aa: CASSEQGATHGYTF; cdr3_nt: TGTGCCAGCAGTGAGCAGGGGGCAACTCATGGCTACACCTTC
j_call: TRBJ1-1; v_call: TRBV18; clone_size: NA; d_call: NA; cdr3_aa: CASSPREQNQNF; cdr3_nt: TGTGCCAGCTCACCCCGCGAACAGAACCAAAACTTT
j_call: TRBJ1-2; v_call: TRBV5-1; clone_size: NA; d_call: NA; cdr3_aa: CASSLGHNYGYTF; cdr3_nt: TGCGCCAGCAGCTTGGGACATAACTATGGCTACACCTTC
j_call: TRBJ2-2; v_call: TRBV15; clone_size: NA; d_call: NA; cdr3_aa: CATTPRDTGELFF; cdr3_nt: TGTGCCACCACCCCACGGGACACCGGGGAGCTGTTTTTT
j_call: TRBJ2-5; v_call: TRBV19; clone_size: NA; d_call: TRBD2; cdr3_aa: CASSMWGNLAGSAETQYF; cdr3_nt: TGTGCCAGTAGTATGTGGGGGAACCTAGCGGGAAGTGCGGAGACCCAGTACTTC
j_call: TRBJ1-1; v_call: TRBV29-1; clone_size: few; d_call: TRBD1; cdr3_aa: CSAWTGTNTEAFF; cdr3_nt: TGCAGCGCTTGGACAGGGACGAACACTGAAGCTTTCTTT
j_call: TRBJ2-2; v_call: TRBV29-1; clone_size: NA; d_call: NA; cdr3_aa: CSVRNTGELFF; cdr3_nt: TGCAGCGTCCGGAACACCGGGGAGCTGTTTTTT
j_call: TRBJ2-5; v_call: TRBV5-1; clone_size: few; d_call: NA; cdr3_aa: CASSLESGSPIGETQYF; cdr3_nt: TGCGCCAGCAGCTTGGAGTCTGGTTCACCCATCGGGGAGACCCAGTACTTC
j_call: TRBJ1-1; v_call: TRBV5-1; clone_size: few; d_call: NA; cdr3_aa: CASSSNLNTEAFF; cdr3_nt: TGCGCCAGCAGCTCTAACTTGAACACTGAAGCTTTCTTT
j_call: TRBJ2-2; v_call: TRBV9; clone_size: NA; d_call: TRBD1; cdr3_aa: CASSRTGTGNTGELFF; cdr3_nt: TGTGCCAGCAGCAGAACCGGGACAGGGAACACCGGGGAGCTGTTTTTT
j_call: TRBJ2-5; v_call: TRBV5-1; clone_size: few; d_call: NA; cdr3_aa: CASSSGTTGLEETQYF; cdr3_nt: TGCGCCAGCAGCAGCGGGACAACAGGGCTCGAAGAGACCCAGTACTTC
j_call: TRBJ2-5; v_call: TRBV4-3; clone_size: many; d_call: NA; cdr3_aa: CASSQQGGETQYF; cdr3_nt: TGCGCCAGCAGCCAGCAGGGGGGAGAGACCCAGTACTTC
j_call: TRBJ2-1; v_call: TRBV6-1; clone_size: few; d_call: NA; cdr3_aa: CASKRQGLSEQFF; cdr3_nt: TGTGCCAGCAAGCGCCAGGGCTTAAGTGAGCAGTTCTTC
j_call: TRBJ1-1; v_call: TRBV28; clone_size: few; d_call: TRBD1; cdr3_aa: CASSFLRGRMNTEAFF; cdr3_nt: TGTGCCAGCAGTTTTCTAAGGGGGCGGATGAACACTGAAGCTTTCTTT
j_call: TRBJ1-6; v_call: TRBV7-2; clone_size: NA; d_call: NA; cdr3_aa: CASSPEGSGRSYNSPLHF; cdr3_nt: TGTGCCAGCAGCCCCGAGGGATCTGGACGATCCTATAATTCACCCCTCCACTTT
j_call: TRBJ2-7; v_call: TRBV14; clone_size: many; d_call: TRBD1; cdr3_aa: CASSRRQGAEQYF; cdr3_nt: TGTGCCAGCAGCCGCCGACAGGGCGCCGAGCAGTACTTC
j_call: TRBJ1-2; v_call: TRBV7-2; clone_size: many; d_call: TRBD1; cdr3_aa: CASSLERRTGDDGYTF; cdr3_nt: TGTGCCAGCAGCTTAGAACGGAGGACAGGGGATGATGGCTACACCTTC
j_call: TRBJ1-2; v_call: TRBV5-1; clone_size: NA; d_call: NA; cdr3_aa: CASSLAQGDGGYTF; cdr3_nt: TGCGCCAGCAGCTTGGCTCAGGGTGACGGAGGCTACACCTTC
j_call: TRBJ2-2; v_call: TRBV9; clone_size: NA; d_call: NA; cdr3_aa: CASSKIQGNTGELFF; cdr3_nt: TGTGCCAGCAGCAAAATACAGGGGAACACCGGGGAGCTGTTTTTT
j_call: TRBJ2-1; v_call: TRBV9; clone_size: few; d_call: TRBD2; cdr3_aa: CASSTGPRGVGSEQFF; cdr3_nt: TGTGCCAGCAGCACCGGACCCCGGGGGGTAGGGAGTGAGCAGTTCTTC
j_call: TRBJ1-5; v_call: TRBV2; clone_size: few; d_call: TRBD1; cdr3_aa: CASRPRDSASYSNQPQHF; cdr3_nt: TGTGCCAGCAGGCCTCGGGACAGCGCATCCTATAGCAATCAGCCCCAGCATTTT
j_call: TRBJ2-1; v_call: TRBV7-9; clone_size: NA; d_call: TRBD2; cdr3_aa: CASSLGGAGGNEQFF; cdr3_nt: TGTGCCAGCAGCTTAGGAGGTGCGGGGGGGAATGAGCAGTTCTTC
j_call: TRBJ2-5; v_call: TRBV29-1; clone_size: NA; d_call: NA; cdr3_aa: CSVPGLRGETQYF; cdr3_nt: TGCAGCGTTCCCGGACTGAGGGGGGAGACCCAGTACTTC
j_call: TRBJ1-1; v_call: TRBV28; clone_size: few; d_call: TRBD1; cdr3_aa: CASSTWTGENTEAFF; cdr3_nt: TGTGCCAGCAGTACCTGGACAGGGGAGAACACTGAAGCTTTCTTT
j_call: TRBJ2-3; v_call: TRBV5-6; clone_size: NA; d_call: NA; cdr3_aa: CASSLRGRDTQYF; cdr3_nt: TGTGCCAGCAGCTTGAGGGGGAGAGATACGCAGTATTTT
j_call: TRBJ1-1; v_call: TRBV5-1; clone_size: few; d_call: TRBD1; cdr3_aa: CASSLQGEVNTEAFF; cdr3_nt: TGCGCCAGCAGCCTGCAGGGGGAGGTGAACACTGAAGCTTTCTTT
j_call: TRBJ2-1; v_call: TRBV10-3; clone_size: NA; d_call: TRBD2; cdr3_aa: CAISEQASGDNEQFF; cdr3_nt: TGTGCCATCAGTGAGCAGGCTAGCGGGGACAATGAGCAGTTCTTC
j_call: TRBJ2-7; v_call: TRBV13; clone_size: few; d_call: TRBD2; cdr3_aa: CASSPRLAALEQYF; cdr3_nt: TGTGCCAGCAGCCCCCGACTAGCGGCCCTGGAGCAGTACTTC
j_call: TRBJ2-7; v_call: TRBV11-2; clone_size: few; d_call: NA; cdr3_aa: CASSTWPPYEQYF; cdr3_nt: TGTGCCAGCAGCACCTGGCCCCCCTACGAGCAGTACTTC
j_call: TRBJ2-3; v_call: TRBV6-5; clone_size: few; d_call: NA; cdr3_aa: CASSLTRTDTQYF; cdr3_nt: TGTGCCAGCAGTTTAACTCGGACAGATACGCAGTATTTT
j_call: TRBJ2-2; v_call: TRBV7-2; clone_size: NA; d_call: NA; cdr3_aa: CASSPRGGSRTGELFF; cdr3_nt: TGTGCCAGCAGCCCTAGAGGGGGAAGTAGAACCGGGGAGCTGTTTTTT
j_call: TRBJ1-5; v_call: TRBV18; clone_size: NA; d_call: NA; cdr3_aa: CASSPDLSGGGPQHF; cdr3_nt: TGTGCCAGCTCACCAGACCTGTCGGGGGGTGGGCCCCAGCATTTT
j_call: TRBJ2-7; v_call: TRBV25-1; clone_size: NA; d_call: NA; cdr3_aa: CASSESKRRGSEQYF; cdr3_nt: TGTGCCAGCAGTGAATCAAAGAGGCGAGGGTCCGAGCAGTACTTC
j_call: TRBJ2-3; v_call: TRBV19; clone_size: NA; d_call: TRBD2; cdr3_aa: CASRGGAATDTQYF; cdr3_nt: TGTGCCAGTCGGGGGGGCGCGGCCACAGATACGCAGTATTTT
j_call: TRBJ2-1; v_call: TRBV5-1; clone_size: NA; d_call: NA; cdr3_aa: CASIEGDINNEQFF; cdr3_nt: TGCGCCAGCATAGAGGGAGACATTAACAATGAGCAGTTCTTC
j_call: TRBJ2-2; v_call: TRBV7-9; clone_size: NA; d_call: NA; cdr3_aa: CASSLEPRSGTGELFF; cdr3_nt: TGTGCCAGCAGCTTAGAACCACGATCGGGCACCGGGGAGCTGTTTTTT
j_call: TRBJ2-3; v_call: TRBV7-2; clone_size: many; d_call: NA; cdr3_aa: CASSFFGGSTDTQYF; cdr3_nt: TGTGCCAGCAGCTTCTTCGGGGGAAGCACAGATACGCAGTATTTT
j_call: TRBJ1-1; v_call: TRBV29-1; clone_size: NA; d_call: NA; cdr3_aa: CSGLQNTEAFF; cdr3_nt: TGCAGCGGGCTGCAGAACACTGAAGCTTTCTTT
j_call: TRBJ2-5; v_call: TRBV29-1; clone_size: few; d_call: NA; cdr3_aa: CSVNRAPSNQETQYF; cdr3_nt: TGCAGCGTTAACAGGGCACCGAGTAACCAAGAGACCCAGTACTTC
j_call: TRBJ1-6; v_call: TRBV4-1; clone_size: few; d_call: NA; cdr3_aa: CASSQASAGNSPLHF; cdr3_nt: TGCGCCAGCAGCCAAGCGTCGGCAGGGAATTCACCCCTCCACTTT